The 19 T cell receptor beta chains below were found in one sample sequenced in a study of blood T cell repertoires in COVID-19. The protocol was immunoSEQ multiplex PCR, while the TCRdb copy is restricted to in-frame clones and leaves out a portion. The profile shows some 300,000 clones, approximately 90% of them singletons. Sequencing was done on a sample of peripheral blood. These receptors all come from a woman aged 45-59 years with COVID-19, enrolled during active disease.

This chain links TRBV21-1 with TRBJ1-4; TRBD1 is taken as the D call from the table, unchecked against the DNA. TRBV21-1 is marked as a pseudogene. CDR3 size: 16 residues. The CDR3 region is CASSNALGHPNEKLFF. The DNA of the CDR3 is TGTGCCAGCAGCAACGCCCTTGGACACCCTAATGAAAAACTGTTTTTT.

The chain couples TRBV7-2 to TRBJ1-1, with 7 nucleotides matching TRBD1. Germline assignment: CDR1 SGHTA and CDR2 FQGNSA. V lost 7 bases to trimming and J lost 0 bases; unmatched junction nucleotides: 8. The CDR3 length is 15 residues. The CDR3, as DNA: TGTGCCAGCAAGATATCGCAGGGGGTGAACACTGAAGCTTTCTTT. This codes for CASKISQGVNTEAFF. The full variable domain, rest sourced from reference TRBV7-2 and TRBJ1-1, is GAGVSQSPSNKVTEKGKDVELRCDPISGHTALYWYRQSLGQGLEFLIYFQGNSAPDKSGLPSDRFSAERTGGSVSTLTIQRTQQEDSAVYLCASKISQGVNTEAFFGQGTRLTVV.

Notes on this clone: Other nucleotide sequences in the sample specify the same CDR3. The rearrangement uses TRBV30 and TRBJ1-1, with D possibly being TRBD1 (5 bases). CDR3 length equals 12 residues. CDR1 and CDR2 from the germline V gene are GTSNPN and SVGIG (reference sequence). V was cut by 3 bases and J by 4 bases, with 9 bases left in between. In DNA form, the CDR3 reads TGTGCCTGGAGCCGGGGGGGCACTGAAGCTTTCTTT. It codes for CAWSRGGTEAFF.

In its sample, this clone was seen once. The J gene is TRBJ2-3, the V gene TRBV6-6; 12 nucleotides align to TRBD2. Germline values: CDR1 MNHNY, CDR2 SVGAGI (reference sequence). The CDR3 contains 20 residues. V lost 5 bases and J lost 0; bases outside the gene matches: 15. DNA for the CDR3: TGTGCCAGCAGTCCGATCCAGGCTAGCGGGAGGGTTAGAAGCACAGATACGCAGTATTTT. Translation gives CASSPIQASGRVRSTDTQYF.

The V call is TRBV3-1 (or the pseudogene TRBV3-2), the J call TRBJ2-3; the match to TRBD2 covers 11 bases. The CDR3 length is 19 residues. Germline V gene lookup returns CDR1 LGHDT and CDR2 YNNKEL (reference sequence). With V trimmed by 0 bases and J by 4 bases, 12 bases remained unmatched. CDR3 region: CASSQDPPSSGRRADTQYF. CDR3 nucleotides: TGTGCCAGCAGCCAAGACCCCCCTTCTAGCGGGAGGAGGGCAGATACGCAGTATTTT.

V usage is TRBV7-9 and J usage is TRBJ2-3; tentatively, D is TRBD1 (5 bases). CDR1 and CDR2 (germline): SEHNR, FQNEAQ (reference sequence). The CDR3 is 12 residues long. V was cut by 4 bases and J by 13 bases, with 15 bases left in between. CDR3 sequence (DNA): TGTGCCAGCAGCTCAGCCACAGGTCATAAGTATTTT. It is translated as CASSSATGHKYF.

The V gene is TRBV9, the J gene TRBJ1-2; possible D gene TRBD1, 5 bases. The CDR3 has 13 residues. The germline V and J ends were trimmed by 2 bases and 1 base, with 6 bases remaining between them. The germline gives CDR1 SGDLS, CDR2 YYNGEE. CDR3 amino acids: CASSVDNNYGYTF. The CDR3 nucleotides read TGTGCCAGCAGCGTGGACAATAACTATGGCTACACCTTC. The variable domain in full, completed from reference TRBV9 and TRBJ1-2, reads DSGVTQTPKHLITATGQRVTLRCSPRSGDLSVYWYQQSLDQGLQFLIQYYNGEERAKGNILERFSAQQFPDLHSELNLSSLELGDSALYFCASSVDNNYGYTFGSGTRLTVV.

V gene TRBV19 combines with J gene TRBJ2-1; TRBD2 agrees at 14 bases. The CDR3 has 17 residues. Germline CDR1 reads LNHDA; CDR2 reads SQIVND (reference sequence). The J segment lost 6 bases and the V segment lost 1 base, leaving 5 bases of the junction unmatched. The CDR3 here is CASSIGRLAGGGNEQFF. For the CDR3, the DNA is TGTGCCAGTAGTATAGGGAGACTAGCGGGAGGGGGCAATGAGCAGTTCTTC.

This chain links TRBV7-9 with TRBJ1-1, with D tentatively TRBD1 (6 bases). The CDR3 is made up of 16 amino acids. The ends were cut back, 1 base at V and 0 bases at J, with 12 bases in the middle. In germline, CDR1 is SEHNR, CDR2 FQNEAQ (reference sequence). CDR3 nucleotide sequence: TGTGCCAGCAGCTTAGGAGGGGGTCGGGTGAACACTGAAGCTTTCTTT. Its protein is CASSLGGGRVNTEAFF.

The chain couples TRBV5-4 to TRBJ1-6, with D maybe TRBD1 (6 bases). V gave up 2 bases and J gave up 10 bases, with 13 bases separating them. The CDR3 has 14 residues. Germline V CDR1 and CDR2: SGHNT, YYREEE (reference sequence). The CDR3 DNA sequence: TGTGCCAGCAGCTTAGAAGGGGGAGGGTCACCCCTCCACTTT. As protein: CASSLEGGGSPLHF.

V usage is TRBV5-1 and J usage is TRBJ2-7; no definite D call. Germline V gene data show CDR1 as SGHRS and CDR2 as YFSETQ. V lost 4 bases to trimming and J lost 6 bases, with 11 bases between them. This CDR3 is 12 amino acids long. CDR3 residues: CASSLGPGEQYF. CDR3 in DNA: TGCGCCAGCAGCCTGGGCCCAGGCGAGCAGTACTTC.

The CDR3, as DNA: TGTGCCAGCAGCTTACGGAGCGGGAGGGACACCGGGGAGCTGTTTTTT. It codes for CASSLRSGRDTGELFF. The gene calls are TRBV7-9 and TRBJ2-2; 10 nucleotides align to TRBD2. From germline, CDR1 is SEHNR and CDR2 FQNEAQ (reference sequence). The length of the CDR3 is 16 residues. With V trimmed by 2 bases and J by 3 bases, 3 bases remained unmatched.

This chain joins TRBV27 and TRBJ2-5, with TRBD1 as a possible D gene (5 bases). V dropped 5 bases and J dropped 2 bases, with 18 bases sitting between them. CDR3 length: 16 residues. Germline loops: CDR1 MNHEY, CDR2 SMNVEV (reference sequence). CDR3 DNA sequence: TGTGCCAGCAGTCCCCTAAGGGCAGGGCAACAAGAGACCCAGTACTTC. This gives the protein CASSPLRAGQQETQYF.

This chain joins TRBV5-1 and TRBJ2-5; 16 bases are a match to TRBD2. Trimming at V came to 4 bases and at J to 5 bases, leaving 8 bases not matched to a gene. Looked up from germline, CDR1 is SGHRS and CDR2 is YFSETQ. This CDR3 has 17 amino acids. The CDR3 sequence: CASSAGLAGGPGETQYF. The CDR3, as DNA: TGCGCCAGCAGCGCGGGACTAGCGGGAGGGCCAGGGGAGACCCAGTACTTC.

The chain links TRBV28 to TRBJ2-2, with 8 bases matching TRBD1. Germline lookup yields CDR1 MDHEN and CDR2 SYDVKM. This CDR3 has 16 residues. With V trimmed by 4 bases and J by 5 bases, 9 bases remained unmatched. CDR3 in DNA: TGTGCCAGCAGTTCGGCAGGGACAGGAAAAACCGGGGAGCTGTTTTTT. Amino acid sequence: CASSSAGTGKTGELFF.

This clone was seen a single time. This chain uses TRBV29-1 with TRBJ1-1, with 8 bases lining up with TRBD1. V lost 7 bases to trimming and J lost 4 bases; unmatched junction nucleotides: 5. Germline V gene data show CDR1 as SQVTM and CDR2 as ANQGSEA. The CDR3 has 12 amino acids. The CDR3 loop is CSGGQGATEAFF. The CDR3 DNA reads as TGCAGCGGTGGACAGGGCGCCACTGAAGCTTTCTTT.

The V call is TRBV7-8, the J call TRBJ1-4; 7 nucleotides align to TRBD1. The CDR3 is 17 residues long. With 5 bases clipped from V and 0 bases from J, the junction kept 9 bases outside the gene matches. CDR1 is SGHVS and CDR2 is FQNEAQ in the germline V gene. The CDR3 DNA reads as TGTGCCAGCAGCCGAGGGGGCTTGGGCGCAACTAATGAAAAACTGTTTTTT. Translation: CASSRGGLGATNEKLFF.

V is TRBV9 and J is TRBJ2-7; 11 nucleotides agree with TRBD2. In germline, CDR1 is SGDLS, CDR2 YYNGEE. The V segment lost 4 bases and the J segment 5 bases; nucleotides outside the gene matches: 11. The CDR3 contains 16 residues. The CDR3: CASSPSTSGIGNEQYF. CDR3 nucleotide sequence: TGTGCCAGCAGCCCCTCGACTAGCGGGATAGGAAACGAGCAGTACTTC.

The chain carries TRBV5-1 and TRBJ2-1; D call uncertain. In germline, CDR1 is SGHRS, CDR2 YFSETQ. Between the trimmed V and J ends, which lost 0 bases and 3 bases, there was a span of 22 bases. The CDR3 sequence is 19 residues long. The CDR3 loop reads CASSLGQGSRDIHYNEQFF. The CDR3 bases are TGCGCCAGCAGCTTGGGACAAGGAAGCCGCGACATCCACTACAATGAGCAGTTCTTC.